The clone carrying this T cell receptor beta chain appeared a single time. Its target is not known. Sequenced by immunoSEQ multiplex PCR; TCRdb stores in-frame clones only, minus some. The sample lists 45,000 to 60,000 clones; around 90% were seen once. CDR1 and CDR2 from the germline V gene are SGHNT and YENEEA. V was shortened by 5 bases and J by 2 bases, with 13 bases between the two germline ends. This CDR3 contains 14 residues. This entry is derived from a study of graft-versus-host responses after intestinal transplantation. Study overall: Recipients received multivisceral, liver-intestinal, or isolated intestinal transplants.

Study-wide points: Circulating GvH clones peaking coincided with falling HvG clones soon after transplant.

The chain links TRBV11-3 to TRBJ2-7, with D possibly being TRBD1 (6 bases). The TCR comes from a human donor who was the organ donor for an intestinal transplant. The specimen comprised unstimulated CD4+ T cells sorted from spleen or lymph node cells, sampled before transplant. The CDR3 coding sequence is TGTGCCAGCAGCCCTGGACAGCCACCCTACGAGCAGTACTTC. Its protein product is CASSPGQPPYEQYF.